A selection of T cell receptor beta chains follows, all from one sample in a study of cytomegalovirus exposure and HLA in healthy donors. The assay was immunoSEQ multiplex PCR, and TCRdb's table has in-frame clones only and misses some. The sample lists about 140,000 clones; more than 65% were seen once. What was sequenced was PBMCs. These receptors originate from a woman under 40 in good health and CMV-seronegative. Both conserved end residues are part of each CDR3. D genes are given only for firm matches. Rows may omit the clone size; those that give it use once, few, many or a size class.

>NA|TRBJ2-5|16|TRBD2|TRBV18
TGTGCCAGCTCACCTAGCGGGAGAGGCGGCGGAGAGACCCAGTACTTC
CASSPSGRGGGETQYF
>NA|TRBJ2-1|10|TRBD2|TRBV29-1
TGCAGCGTGGGACTAGTAGGGCAGTTCTTC
CSVGLVGQFF
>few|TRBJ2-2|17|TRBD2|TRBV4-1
TGCGCCAGCAGCCAAGTCCAAGCGGGAGTCGCCACCGGGGAGCTGTTTTTT
CASSQVQAGVATGELFF
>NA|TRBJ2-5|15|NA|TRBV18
TGTGCCAGCTCACCACAAAACAGTCTGGTAGAGACCCAGTACTTC
CASSPQNSLVETQYF
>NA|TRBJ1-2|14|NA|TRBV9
TGTGCCAGCGGCTTCGGACCGGCGGGCTATGGCTACACCTTC
CASGFGPAGYGYTF
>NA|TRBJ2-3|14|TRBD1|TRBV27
TGTGCCAGCAGTGCAGGGGGTGGTGAAGATACGCAGTATTTT
CASSAGGGEDTQYF
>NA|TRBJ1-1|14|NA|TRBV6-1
TGTGCCAGCAGTGAAAGTCTTATTAGGAGAGGGCAGCTCTTT
CASSESLIRRGQLF
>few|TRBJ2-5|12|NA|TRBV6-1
TGTGCCAGCAACTACTACCAAGAGACCCAGTACTTC
CASNYYQETQYF
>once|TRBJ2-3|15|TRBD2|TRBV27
TGTGCCAGCAGTTTTATGCCTAGCGGGATAGATACGCAGTATTTT
CASSFMPSGIDTQYF
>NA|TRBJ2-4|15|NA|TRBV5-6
TGTGCCAGCAGCTTGTTATCCAGGGAGGTTTACATTCAGTACTTC
CASSLLSREVYIQYF
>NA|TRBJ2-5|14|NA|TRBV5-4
TGTGCCAGCAGCTTGGAGGGGTCTGGGGAGACCCAGTACTTC
CASSLEGSGETQYF
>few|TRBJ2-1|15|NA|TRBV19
TGTGCCAGTAGTGAAGGGCGGGACCACTACAATGAGCAGTTCTTC
CASSEGRDHYNEQFF
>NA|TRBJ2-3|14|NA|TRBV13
TGTGCCTCCAGCTATGGGCAGGGGGGAGATACGCAGTATTTT
CASSYGQGGDTQYF
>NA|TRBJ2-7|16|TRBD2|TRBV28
TGTGCCAGCAGCCCATACCCGGGCGGGGGGTCTGCCGAGCAGTACTTC
CASSPYPGGGSAEQYF
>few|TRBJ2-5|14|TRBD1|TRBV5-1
TGCGCCAGCAGCGCGGGACAGGACGTGGACACCCAGTACTTC
CASSAGQDVDTQYF
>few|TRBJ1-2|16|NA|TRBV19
TGTGCCAGTAGCCTCTCCCGGGAGGGGGTCTTGAGCGGCTACACCTTC
CASSLSREGVLSGYTF
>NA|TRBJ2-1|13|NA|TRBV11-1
TGTGCCAGCAGCCCGGACATATACAATGAGCAGTTCTTC
CASSPDIYNEQFF
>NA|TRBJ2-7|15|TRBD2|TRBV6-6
TGTGCCAGCAGTTCCGGACTAGCGGGGCTTTACGAGCAGTACTTC
CASSSGLAGLYEQYF
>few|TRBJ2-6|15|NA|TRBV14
TGTGCCAGCAGCCAAGGGAGCTCTGGGGCCAACGTCCTGACTTTC
CASSQGSSGANVLTF
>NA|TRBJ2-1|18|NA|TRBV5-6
TGTGCCAGCGCCTCGGTAAAAGGGGGGGCCCCATCCTACAATGAGCAGTTCTTC
CASASVKGGAPSYNEQFF
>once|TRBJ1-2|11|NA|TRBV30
TGTGCCTGGACGGGAGAAAGCGGCTACACCTTC
CAWTGESGYTF
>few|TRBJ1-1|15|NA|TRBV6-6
TGTGCCAGCAGTTACAGTGAGCAGGGAGGCACTGAAGCTTTCTTT
CASSYSEQGGTEAFF
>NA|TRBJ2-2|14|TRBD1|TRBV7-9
TGTGCCAGCAACACGGACAGGGTGGGCGGGGAGCTGTTTTTT
CASNTDRVGGELFF
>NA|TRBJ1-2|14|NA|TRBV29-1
TGCAGCCCGAGGTGTGGACCCCCGGCGGGGGGCTACACCTTC
CSPRCGPPAGGYTF
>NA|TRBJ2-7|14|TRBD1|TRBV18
TGTGCCAGCTCACGAGACACAGGGGCCGACGAGCAGTACTTC
CASSRDTGADEQYF
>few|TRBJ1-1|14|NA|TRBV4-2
TGTGCCAGCAGCCAAGACAGGGCAGGCTATGAAGCTTTCTTT
CASSQDRAGYEAFF
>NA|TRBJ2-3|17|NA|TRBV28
TGTGCCAGCAGTGGGCCAACGGCTGCTTCTAGCACAGATACGCAGTATTTT
CASSGPTAASSTDTQYF
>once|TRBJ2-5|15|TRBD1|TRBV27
TGTGCCAGCAGTGCCGGGACAGGAGGAGGCGAGACCCAGTACTTC
CASSAGTGGGETQYF
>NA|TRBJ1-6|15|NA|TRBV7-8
TGTGCCAGCAGCTTAGGCGGGACCTATAATTCACCCCTCCACTTT
CASSLGGTYNSPLHF
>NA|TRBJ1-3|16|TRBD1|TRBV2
TGTGCCAGCAGGGCGACAGGGGGACCATCTGGAAACACCATATATTTT
CASRATGGPSGNTIYF
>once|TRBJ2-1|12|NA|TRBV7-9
TGTGCCAGCAGCTTAACTAGTTATGAGCAGTTCTTC
CASSLTSYEQFF
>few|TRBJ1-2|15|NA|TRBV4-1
TGTGCCAGCAGCCAAGAATCGGCGGTAAGCTATGGCTACACCTTC
CASSQESAVSYGYTF
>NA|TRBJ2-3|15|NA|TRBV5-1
TGCGCCAGCAGCTTGGGGACAGAAAGCACAGATACGCAGTATTTT
CASSLGTESTDTQYF
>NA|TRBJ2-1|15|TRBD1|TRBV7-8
TGTGCCAGCAGCCCGGACAGGTCTACCTACAATGAGCAGTTCTTC
CASSPDRSTYNEQFF
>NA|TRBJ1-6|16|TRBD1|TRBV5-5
TGTGCCAGCAGCTTGTACCCGGGACAGGGAGATTCACCCCTCCACTTT
CASSLYPGQGDSPLHF
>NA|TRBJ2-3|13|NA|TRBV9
TGTGCCAGCAGCGTAGTGCAGTATGGTACGCAGTATTTT
CASSVVQYGTQYF
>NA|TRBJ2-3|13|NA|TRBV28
TGTGCCAGCAGTTCGGTGGGGGGAATAGCGCAGTATTTT
CASSSVGGIAQYF
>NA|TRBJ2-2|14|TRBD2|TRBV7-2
TGTGCCGGGGGGGACGGCATCCACACCGGGGAGCTGTTTTTT
CAGGDGIHTGELFF
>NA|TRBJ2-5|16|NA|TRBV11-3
TGTGCCAGCAGCCAAAATGCCCGGGGAAAGGAAGAGACCCAGTACTTC
CASSQNARGKEETQYF
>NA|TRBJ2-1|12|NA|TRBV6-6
TGTGCCAGCAGCTGGGGCCAGAATGAGCAGTTCTTC
CASSWGQNEQFF
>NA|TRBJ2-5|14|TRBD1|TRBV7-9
TGTGCCAGCAAGGGACAGGCGAACCAAGAGACCCAGTACTTC
CASKGQANQETQYF
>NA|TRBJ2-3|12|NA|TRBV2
TGTGCCAGCAGTGAACGGACAGATACGCAGTATTTT
CASSERTDTQYF
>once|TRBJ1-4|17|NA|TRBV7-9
TGTGCCAGCAGCTTAGCCTCAGGGTTTCAAACTAATGAAAAACTGTTTTTT
CASSLASGFQTNEKLFF
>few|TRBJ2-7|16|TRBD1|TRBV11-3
TGTGCCAGCAGCTTGGGTTCCGGGACAGGGCTATACGAGCAGTACTTC
CASSLGSGTGLYEQYF
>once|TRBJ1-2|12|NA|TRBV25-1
TGTGCCAGCAGGGGACTTGACTATGGCTACACCTTC
CASRGLDYGYTF